These T cell receptor beta chains were read from a single sample in a study of radiotherapy plus CTLA-4 blockade in lung cancer. Data came from immunoSEQ multiplex PCR; TCRdb stores just in-frame clones and leaves some out. Of 85,000 to 90,000 clones listed, approximately 75% were seen once; the top ten hold over 12%. Sample: peripheral blood, taken from a patient treated with radiotherapy plus ipilimumab. The origin of the receptors is a human donor with non-small cell lung cancer that progressed on radiotherapy plus ipilimumab. Each CDR3 is given without its conserved first and last residue. Clone size, where shown, is once, few, many, or a class for clones that have expanded.

clone_size j_call v_call cdr3_aa
- TRBJ2-2 TRBV9 ASSAGTVGAGELF
- TRBJ2-7 TRBV13 ASSFMSEQY
once TRBJ2-2 TRBV5-5 ASSQGDSYTGELF
- TRBJ2-7 TRBV25-1 ASSESSPSGDSYEQY
few TRBJ2-5 TRBV28 ASSLGSGGARETQY
- TRBJ2-2 TRBV18 ATAQERGDTGELF
- TRBJ1-5 TRBV19 ASSIEPRSNQPQH
- TRBJ1-1 TRBV6-6 ASSWGDKEAF
- TRBJ1-1 TRBV6-6 ASSTLERDTEAF
- TRBJ1-1 TRBV7-2 ASSGRDRLWS
- TRBJ2-1 TRBV20-1 SAQEGRGQF
once TRBJ2-6 TRBV9 ASSVAGLAGVSGANVLT
few TRBJ1-1 TRBV7-9 ASSLELLNTEAF
once TRBJ2-7 TRBV7-8 ASSGTGTGGREQY
few TRBJ2-5 TRBV7-9 ASSQPRGGETQY
- TRBJ2-1 TRBV6-6 ASSYGGYNEQF
once TRBJ2-1 TRBV5-5 ASSVSGTSAYNEQF
- TRBJ2-4 TRBV2 ASTPLETANIQY
- TRBJ1-5 TRBV4-1 ASSQVYNARQGNQPQH
- TRBJ1-1 TRBV2 ASRDLTQGNTEAF
once TRBJ1-5 TRBV2 ASRAGGAREGQPQH
- TRBJ2-1 TRBV7-6 ASSLREMGEQF
once TRBJ2-7 TRBV28 ASRATMEVYEQY
few TRBJ2-1 TRBV4-1 ASSHTSGNEQF
- TRBJ2-7 TRBV28 ASSSVLAGAYEQY
once TRBJ1-2 TRBV5-1 ASSTGTGRTGYT
- TRBJ2-6 TRBV28 ASSFLSVKSGANVLT
- TRBJ2-2 TRBV27 ASSLWSGRIANTGELF
- TRBJ1-1 TRBV2 ASRDVRGGTEAF
- TRBJ1-6 TRBV5-1 ASRLHGDSPLH
few TRBJ1-4 TRBV28 ASSFESGVIATNEKLF
- TRBJ2-7 TRBV4-3 ASSRQRSQQGYEQY
- TRBJ1-2 TRBV28 ASSPGQGRAYGYT
- TRBJ1-2 TRBV2 ASSALGSPRGYT
- TRBJ1-3 TRBV29-1 SVRGGTNSGNTIY
- TRBJ2-1 TRBV5-4 AMDRGVYNEQF
- TRBJ1-6 TRBV11-2 ASSLGGYSPLH
once TRBJ2-1 TRBV19 ASRLAGEYEQF
- TRBJ2-2 TRBV5-1 ASSLELAGGPGELF
once TRBJ1-6 TRBV28 ASSFIAVGSNSPLH
- TRBJ2-2 TRBV19 ASSVRGTANTGELF
- TRBJ2-5 TRBV28 ASNNPGGEGETQY
- TRBJ2-6 TRBV19 ASSILVGANVLT
- TRBJ2-7 TRBV7-9 ASSLYLAESSYEQY
many TRBJ2-7 TRBV7-9 ASSLAVSYEQY
- TRBJ2-7 TRBV28 ASSLSGEAIQY
- TRBJ1-5 TRBV7-6 ASSLDAGSGQPQH
- TRBJ1-2 TRBV27 ASSLEPDRGSYGYT
- TRBJ1-1 TRBV28 ASSFHGAGGTEAF
- TRBJ1-5 TRBV7-8 ASSSLQGNQPQH